This passage covers 31 T cell receptor beta chains from one sample sequenced in a study of CXCR3-negative and CXCR3-positive naive CD8 T cells. cDNA libraries for TRB were generated by 5' RACE incorporating UMI labels. TCRdb processed the 5' RACE reads again and assigns one entry to each CDR3 protein, with no DNA. The listing contains some 25,000 distinct CDR3 sequences. The sequenced material came from naive CXCR3- CD8+ T cells from blood. Subset of the sample: CD45RO-CCR7+CD27+CD95- naive CD8+ T cells lacking CXCR3 (TNR3-). The receptors stem from a human donor in good health. Some clones in this sample may be carry-over from other donors' samples.

This sequence joins TRBV10-3 and TRBJ2-1; the D call of TRBD2 rests on TCRdb alone, since no DNA is present to check it. Germline loops: CDR1 ENHRY, CDR2 SYGVKD. The CDR3 totals 11 residues. The CDR3 sequence is CASQGGNEQFF.

This chain uses TRBV29-1 with TRBJ2-7. Germline CDR1 SQVTM, CDR2 ANQGSEA. CDR3 length: 12 amino acids. This chain's CDR3 is CSVVGRFYEQYF.

The chain uses TRBV28 and TRBJ2-7; TCRdb's assignment of TRBD1 cannot be checked, as there is no DNA. CDR3 length: 15 residues. The germline V gene encodes CDR1 MDHEN and CDR2 SYDVKM. CDR3: CASSITGPGSYEQYF.

This chain joins TRBV7-2 and TRBJ2-7; TCRdb indicates TRBD1, and absent DNA this call remains unverified. CDR3 length: 15 residues. CDR1 SGHTA and CDR2 FQGNSA come from the germline V gene. The chain's CDR3 is CASSFGQTGGYEQYF.

The V call is TRBV14, the J call TRBJ2-7. Germline V gene lookup returns CDR1 SGHDN and CDR2 FVKESK. The CDR3 covers 13 residues. CDR3 protein: CASSKRVGYEQYF.

The chain has TRBV29-1 and TRBJ2-2. Germline V CDR1 and CDR2: SQVTM, ANQGSEA. This CDR3 comprises 11 residues. CDR3: CSMESTGELFF.

The chain uses TRBV7-6 and TRBJ2-3; with no DNA, the TCRdb D assignment of TRBD2 cannot be verified. Germline loops: CDR1 SGHVS, CDR2 FNYEAQ. The CDR3 is 15 amino acids. CDR3 loop: CASSSIAGGPDTQYF. Based on the CDR3 plus reference TRBV7-6 and TRBJ2-3, the full variable domain is GAGVSQSPRYKVTKRGQDVALRCDPISGHVSLYWYRQALGQGPEFLTYFNYEAQQDKSGLPNDRFSAERPEGSISTLTIQRTEQRDSAMYRCASSSIAGGPDTQYFGPGTRLTVL.

This chain's CDR3 is CSVEGSSVGPYEQYF. The genes are TRBV29-1 and TRBJ2-7. The CDR3 consists of 15 residues. Germline V gene data show CDR1 as SQVTM and CDR2 as ANQGSEA.

The V and J genes are TRBV9 and TRBJ1-1. CDR3 length: 15 residues. In germline, CDR1 is SGDLS, CDR2 YYNGEE. CDR3 amino acids: CASSVGGGSVTEAFF. Full variable domain (remainder filled in from reference TRBV9 and TRBJ1-1): DSGVTQTPKHLITATGQRVTLRCSPRSGDLSVYWYQQSLDQGLQFLIQYYNGEERAKGNILERFSAQQFPDLHSELNLSSLELGDSALYFCASSVGGGSVTEAFFGQGTRLTVV.

The V call is TRBV29-1, the J call TRBJ2-7; TCRdb calls TRBD2, which cannot be checked without DNA. In germline, CDR1 is SQVTM, CDR2 ANQGSEA. This CDR3 region has 13 residues. CDR3 amino acids: CSVAESGEGEQYF.

The chain joins TRBV20-1 to TRBJ1-2; TCRdb's D call of TRBD1 is untestable without DNA. The CDR3 is made up of 13 amino acids. Germline CDR1 reads DFQATT; CDR2 reads SNEGSKA (reference sequence). CDR3 amino acids: CSASQGDGGGYTF.

The rearrangement uses TRBV7-7 and TRBJ2-5; TCRdb's D gene call, TRBD1, goes unchecked for lack of DNA. Germline V gives CDR1 SSHAT, CDR2 FNYEAQ (reference sequence). This CDR3 is 15 amino acids long. The CDR3 here is CASSSRTGQGETQYF.

The V gene is TRBV28, the J gene TRBJ2-1; no DNA is available, so the TRBD1 call from TCRdb remains unchecked. There are 15 residues in the CDR3. CDR1 is MDHEN, CDR2 SYDVKM, per germline. The CDR3 loop is CASDVGGRSYNEQFF.

V gene TRBV6-2 or TRBV6-3 combines with J gene TRBJ2-1; TCRdb gives TRBD1 as the D gene, but with no DNA this cannot be confirmed. CDR3 length equals 14 residues. CDR1 is MNHEY, CDR2 SVGEGT, per germline. CDR3 protein: CASSYDGGAGEQFF.

This sequence joins TRBV7-3 and TRBJ1-1; without DNA, the TCRdb call of TRBD1 cannot be checked. This CDR3 has 13 amino acids. The germline CDR1 and CDR2 sequences are SGHTA and FQGTGA. CDR3 loop: CASSLGGHTEAFF. Based on the CDR3 plus reference TRBV7-3 and TRBJ1-1, the full variable domain is GAGVSQTPSNKVTEKGKYVELRCDPISGHTALYWYRQSLGQGPEFLIYFQGTGAADDSGLPNDRFFAVRPEGSVSTLKIQRTERGDSAVYLCASSLGGHTEAFFGQGTRLTVV.

The chain employs TRBV10-1 and TRBJ1-5; with no DNA, the TCRdb D assignment of TRBD1 cannot be verified. This CDR3 region has 16 residues. Germline lookup yields CDR1 WNHNN and CDR2 SYGVQD (reference sequence). This CDR3 is CASSDRDRHYNQPQHF.

Measured by frequency, this clonotype is medium-sized. The V call is TRBV5-1, the J call TRBJ1-2; TCRdb indicates TRBD1, and absent DNA this call remains unverified. This CDR3 has 14 amino acids. The germline V gene encodes CDR1 SGHRS and CDR2 YFSETQ. This CDR3 reads CASSLNGPGNGYTF.

CDR3 region: CASSPAADELGF. The chain couples TRBV11-2 to TRBJ2-5; TCRdb proposes TRBD2, but this gene call is untestable without DNA. There are 12 residues in the CDR3. Germline V gene data show CDR1 as SGHAT and CDR2 as FQNNGV.

V and J are TRBV29-1 and TRBJ2-3; checking the TCRdb D call of TRBD1 is not possible without DNA. The CDR3 is made up of 14 amino acids. The germline V gene encodes CDR1 SQVTM and CDR2 ANQGSEA. This chain's CDR3 is CSVDPSQGTDTQYF.

This chain joins TRBV20-1 and TRBJ2-7; TCRdb proposes TRBD1, but this gene call is untestable without DNA. This CDR3 has 13 residues. Germline V gives CDR1 DFQATT, CDR2 SNEGSKA (reference sequence). The CDR3 sequence: CSASPDRDYEQYF.

The V and J genes are TRBV6-1 and TRBJ2-7; TCRdb names TRBD2, which stays unverified in the absence of DNA. The CDR3 is 15 residues long. Germline CDR1 and CDR2: MNHNS and SASEGT. The CDR3 region is CASSATSGANYEQYF.

The chain combines TRBV4-3 with TRBJ2-4; the TCRdb call, TRBD1, lacks DNA for checking. The CDR3 contains 13 residues. Germline loops: CDR1 LGHNA, CDR2 YSLEER. This CDR3 is CASSQDRGTLLNF.

The chain links TRBV7-8 to TRBJ2-2; TCRdb lists TRBD2, though no DNA is available to test this call. The CDR3 runs 15 residues. Germline V CDR1 and CDR2: SGHVS, FQNEAQ. The CDR3: CASSLTSGGTGELFF.

The chain has TRBV29-1 and TRBJ2-1. In germline, CDR1 is SQVTM, CDR2 ANQGSEA. The length of the CDR3 is 12 residues. The CDR3 here is CSVCIDYNEQFF.

The rearrangement joins TRBV20-1 to TRBJ1-1; TCRdb returns TRBD1, unconfirmable since there is no DNA. Germline values: CDR1 DFQATT, CDR2 SNEGSKA (reference sequence). This CDR3 has 14 residues. The chain's CDR3 is CSARTPGQNTEAFF.

The chain has TRBV7-3 and TRBJ1-6; the D gene TCRdb calls, TRBD1, cannot be checked with no DNA. The V gene's germline CDR1 is SGHTA and CDR2 FQGTGA. The CDR3 covers 14 residues. The CDR3 reads CASRYGTANSPLHF.

The V call is TRBV4-1, the J call TRBJ2-7; there is no DNA to check the TCRdb D call of TRBD1. Germline V CDR1 and CDR2: MGHRA, YSYEKL. The CDR3 totals 15 residues. This CDR3 reads CASSQSPSDRHEQYF.

V usage is TRBV28 and J usage is TRBJ2-7; without DNA, the TCRdb call of TRBD1 cannot be checked. The germline CDR1 and CDR2 sequences are MDHEN and SYDVKM. The CDR3 has 14 residues. CDR3 sequence reads: CASSPGRGGDEQYF.

This chain links TRBV4-3 with TRBJ1-6. The CDR3 contains 14 residues. Germline CDR1 LGHNA, CDR2 YSLEER. The CDR3 spells CASSTGTYNSPLHF.

The rearrangement joins TRBV21-1 to TRBJ1-4; TCRdb outputs TRBD1, but without DNA this stays unchecked. TRBV21-1 is described as a pseudogene. The CDR3 sequence is 14 residues long. The CDR3 spells CASSKPTGNEKLFF.

The J gene is TRBJ2-2, the V gene TRBV7-2; TCRdb names TRBD2, which stays unverified in the absence of DNA. The CDR3 runs 15 residues. Germline loops: CDR1 SGHTA, CDR2 FQGNSA. The chain's CDR3 is CASSLSWWGDGELFF. The variable domain in full, completed from reference TRBV7-2 and TRBJ2-2, reads GAGVSQSPSNKVTEKGKDVELRCDPISGHTALYWYRQSLGQGLEFLIYFQGNSAPDKSGLPSDRFSAERTGGSVSTLTIQRTQQEDSAVYLCASSLSWWGDGELFFGEGSRLTVL.